A single sample is the source of the 24 T cell receptor beta chains below, sequenced in a study of HIV-infected children after antiretroviral therapy interruption. Described treatment: PENTA 11 planned treatment interruption arm or continuous ART arm. Unique molecular identifiers were included in an RNA-based 3' RACE TCR library. TCRdb re-derived calls from the 3' RACE reads in MiXCR, one entry per CDR3 protein. The table includes about 46,000 distinct CDR3 sequences, around 4.5% detected once. The sequenced sample was CD45RA+ CD4+ T cells from PBMCs, pooled from several time points, obtained from a donor given antiretroviral therapy, either interrupted or continuous. Subset here: naive CD4+ CD45RA+ CD45RO- T cells. Receptors originate from a pool of human donors with HIV.

The sample holds many counts of this clonotype. The chain combines TRBV25-1 with TRBJ2-4; no clear D gene. Deletions cut 1 base from V and 0 bases from J, with 7 bases between. CDR1 and CDR2 from the germline V gene are MGHDK and SYGVNS. The CDR3 has 15 amino acids. As DNA, the CDR3 is TGTGCCAGCAGTGAATCCCGGGTAGCCAAAAACATTCAGTACTTC. Protein sequence: CASSESRVAKNIQYF.

This rearrangement joins TRBV7-8 to TRBJ1-3; tentatively, D is TRBD1 (5 bases). Germline CDR1 is SGHVS and CDR2 is FQNEAQ. Deletions cut 1 base from V and 4 bases from J, with 11 bases between. The CDR3 contains 15 residues. The CDR3 nucleotides are TGTGCCAGCAGCTTAGAATCCGGGGGGGGAAACACCATATATTTT. It yields the protein CASSLESGGGNTIYF.

At least ten counts were recorded for this clonotype. The chain couples TRBV12-5 to TRBJ1-6; D perhaps matches TRBD1 (6 bases). The V gene lost 9 bases and the J gene lost 7 bases, with 10 bases spanning the gap. The CDR3 runs 12 residues. CDR1 is LGHNT, CDR2 FRNRAP, per germline. The CDR3 coding sequence is TGTGCTAGCGGACAGCCCAATTCACCCCTCCACTTT. It yields the protein CASGQPNSPLHF.

This clonotype was picked up a small number of times. V is TRBV29-1 and J is TRBJ1-1; 11 bases are a match to TRBD1. V trimming: 6 bases; J trimming: 5 bases; junction bases outside the gene matches: 11. Germline V lookup: CDR1 SQVTM, CDR2 ANQGSEA. The CDR3 loop spans 15 amino acids. The chain's CDR3 is CSVDGQGALRTEAFF. CDR3 sequence (DNA): TGCAGCGTAGACGGACAGGGGGCTTTGCGGACTGAAGCTTTCTTT.

The chain uses TRBV29-1 and TRBJ1-1; 9 nucleotides agree with TRBD1. The germline V gene has CDR1 SQVTM and CDR2 ANQGSEA. The V segment lost 1 base and the J segment 7 bases; nucleotides outside the gene matches: 10. CDR3 size: 15 residues. For the CDR3, the DNA is TGCAGCGTTGAAGCTCAAGACAGGGGGAGGTTTGAAGCTTTCTTT. Encoded protein: CSVEAQDRGRFEAFF.

The V and J genes are TRBV12-3 or TRBV12-4 and TRBJ2-1; either TRBD1 or TRBD2 may supply D (6 bases each). The CDR3 has 17 residues. V shed 5 bases and J shed 7 bases, with 24 bases lying between them. This CDR3 reads CASSTPGAPGGINEQFF. CDR3 nucleotides: TGTGCCAGCAGTACGCCGGGGGCCCCTGGGGGTATTAATGAGCAGTTCTTC.

The chain couples TRBV11-2 to TRBJ2-7, with D maybe TRBD2 (5 bases). CDR1 SGHAT and CDR2 FQNNGV come from the germline V gene. This CDR3 has 12 amino acids. V was shortened by 4 bases and J by 8 bases, with 12 bases between the two germline ends. The CDR3 region has the DNA TGTGCCAGCAGCTCCTCCGGGGTACAGCAGTACTTC. Translating gives CASSSSGVQQYF.

There are many counts of this clonotype. V is TRBV6-6 and J is TRBJ1-1; D remains unclear. The CDR3 is 13 amino acids. V was trimmed by 6 bases and J by 1 base, leaving 9 bases between them. In germline, CDR1 is MNHNY, CDR2 SVGAGI (reference sequence). The CDR3 reads CASSRNKNTEAFF. The CDR3 DNA is TGTGCCAGCAGCCGAAACAAGAACACTGAAGCTTTCTTT.

Many counts were recorded for this clonotype. The genes are TRBV28 and TRBJ2-3; D possibly corresponds to TRBD2 (6 bases). CDR3 length: 13 residues. In germline, CDR1 is MDHEN, CDR2 SYDVKM. Trimming cost V 3 bases and J 4 bases, with 8 bases left between them. Here the CDR3 DNA reads TGTGCCAGCAGTTTGCCGGGGGCAGATACGCAGTATTTT. This encodes CASSLPGADTQYF.

This clonotype has ten or more counts. CDR3 nucleotides: TGTGCCAGCACTCCGACAGCCCAAGGCTACGAGCAGTACTTC. Residues: CASTPTAQGYEQYF. The chain joins TRBV27 to TRBJ2-7; TRBD1 might be the D (5 bases). CDR3 length: 14 residues. Between the trimmed V and J ends, which lost 7 bases and 3 bases, there was a span of 16 bases. CDR1 is MNHEY, CDR2 SMNVEV, per germline (reference sequence).

In its sample, this clonotype was seen many times. The chain links TRBV7-9 to TRBJ2-7; D not certain. CDR1 is SEHNR and CDR2 is FQNEAQ in the germline V gene (reference sequence). The V gene lost 5 bases and the J gene lost 0 bases, with 8 bases spanning the gap. The CDR3 runs to 13 residues. CDR3 region: CASSRPSSYEQYF. CDR3 in DNA: TGTGCCAGCAGCCGCCCGTCCTCCTACGAGCAGTACTTC.

This clonotype was counted ten times or more. This rearrangement joins TRBV2 to TRBJ2-2, with D perhaps matching TRBD1 or TRBD2 (7 bases each). In germline, CDR1 is SNHLY, CDR2 FYNNEI. V gave up 6 bases and J gave up 0 bases, with 11 bases separating them. This CDR3 is built from 15 residues. The CDR3 is CASRAGTANTGELFF. The CDR3 nucleotides are TGTGCCAGCAGAGCGGGGACAGCGAACACCGGGGAGCTGTTTTTT.

This clonotype was recorded many times. The chain joins TRBV6-4 to TRBJ1-1; no firm D call. Trimming cost V 4 bases and J 6 bases, with 12 bases left between them. Germline lookup yields CDR1 MRHNA and CDR2 SNTAGT. The CDR3 loop spans 13 amino acids. The CDR3, as DNA: TGTGCCAGCAGTGTCTCCGGTGGGGCTGAAGCTTTCTTT. This sequence encodes CASSVSGGAEAFF.

This clonotype was seen ten or more times. The chain uses TRBV10-2 and TRBJ2-7, with TRBD1 matching 7 bases. Germline-derived CDR1 and CDR2 are WSHSY and SAAADI. There are 15 residues in the CDR3. V dropped 3 bases and J dropped 0; count of bases not matched to a gene: 5. The CDR3 region has the DNA TGCGCCAGCAGTGAACCAGGGGGACCCTCCTACGAGCAGTACTTC. This encodes CASSEPGGPSYEQYF.

The table lists this clonotype with a few counts. This chain connects TRBV20-1 to TRBJ2-7; 10 nucleotides align to TRBD1. The ends lost 3 bases at V and 5 bases at J; junction bases unmatched: 7. Germline V CDR1 and CDR2: DFQATT, SNEGSKA (reference sequence). This CDR3 is built from 14 residues. The CDR3 sequence: CSARDRGGTDEQYF. The CDR3 DNA sequence: TGCAGTGCTAGGGACAGGGGGGGAACCGACGAGCAGTACTTC.

The genes are TRBV20-1 and TRBJ2-3, with D possibly TRBD2 on 6 matching bases. Germline V gene sequence: CDR1 DFQATT, CDR2 SNEGSKA (reference sequence). CDR3 length: 15 amino acids. V was pared by 1 base and J by 1 base, with 12 bases between. The CDR3 DNA reads TGCAGTGCTAGAGTACAAGGCGGGGGCACAGATACGCAGTATTTT. This gives the protein CSARVQGGGTDTQYF.

This clonotype was observed at least ten times. The chain carries TRBV12-3 or TRBV12-4 and TRBJ2-5; the D is unclear. Trimming left V 5 bases short and J 2 bases short, with 15 bases between. This CDR3 is built from 15 residues. Here the CDR3 DNA reads TGTGCCAGCAGTCTATCTTGGACGGCTCAAGAGACCCAGTACTTC. It codes for CASSLSWTAQETQYF.

This clonotype was picked up many times. This rearrangement joins TRBV9 to TRBJ1-2; D call uncertain. Deletions cut 0 bases from V and 8 bases from J, with 17 bases between. CDR1 and CDR2 (germline): SGDLS, YYNGEE. The CDR3 consists of 15 residues. As DNA, the CDR3 is TGTGCCAGCAGCGTAGGCACTTTGGCGGACCGGGGCTACACCTTC. Translated, it gives CASSVGTLADRGYTF. Looking up the rest from reference TRBV9 and TRBJ1-2 gives the full variable domain: DSGVTQTPKHLITATGQRVTLRCSPRSGDLSVYWYQQSLDQGLQFLIQYYNGEERAKGNILERFSAQQFPDLHSELNLSSLELGDSALYFCASSVGTLADRGYTFGSGTRLTVV.

As regards this clonotype: Relative to the germline gene, one junction end is altered; a read error may explain this. The chain carries TRBV5-1 and TRBJ1-1, with a tentative D call TRBD1 (6 bases). Germline CDR1 SGHRS, CDR2 YFSETQ. The CDR3 has 15 amino acids. The DNA for the CDR3 is TGTGCCAGCAGCTTAGGAACAGGGCAAGGCACTGAAGCTTTCTTT. It specifies CASSLGTGQGTEAFF.

This clonotype occurred many times. The V call is TRBV20-1, the J call TRBJ1-1, with 7 positions matching TRBD1. Germline values: CDR1 DFQATT, CDR2 SNEGSKA (reference sequence). V shed 3 bases and J 0 bases; nucleotides not matched to a gene: 4. The CDR3 extends over 14 amino acids. CDR3 loop: CSASPGGMNTEAFF. For the CDR3, the DNA is TGCAGTGCTAGCCCAGGGGGGATGAACACTGAAGCTTTCTTT.

This clonotype was detected a few times. This chain uses TRBV5-6 with TRBJ1-5; TRBD1 might be the D (5 bases). This CDR3 is 15 amino acids long. The germline CDR1 and CDR2 sequences are SGHDT and YYEEEE. V shed 4 bases and J shed 2 bases, with 13 bases lying between them. The CDR3 nucleotides read TGTGCCAGCAGCGATTGGGAGACAGGCAATCAGCCCCAGCATTTT. Translating gives CASSDWETGNQPQHF.

This clonotype was found many times. V is TRBV4-1 and J is TRBJ1-1, with D possibly being TRBD1 (5 bases). The CDR3 sequence is 16 residues long. Germline V CDR1 and CDR2: MGHRA, YSYEKL. V shed 2 bases and J shed 2 bases, with 15 bases lying between them. The CDR3: CASSQPVLRDNTEAFF. For the CDR3, the DNA is TGCGCCAGCAGCCAACCCGTACTCCGGGACAACACTGAAGCTTTCTTT.

This clonotype was seen repeatedly, ten times or more. V usage is TRBV3-1 and J usage is TRBJ1-2, with a weak D call TRBD1 (6 bases). The CDR3 is 14 residues long. V was pared by 3 bases and J by 2 bases, with 10 bases between. The germline V gene encodes CDR1 LGHDT and CDR2 YNNKEL (reference sequence). The CDR3 protein is CASSQRTVNYGYTF. The CDR3 bases are TGTGCCAGCAGCCAGAGGACAGTCAACTATGGCTACACCTTC.

The chain couples TRBV4-1 to TRBJ1-4; D remains ambiguous. The germline V gene has CDR1 MGHRA and CDR2 YSYEKL. The CDR3 spans 16 residues. V was clipped by 8 bases and J by 3 bases, with 19 bases between them. The CDR3 is CASRTLLVGSNEKLFF. CDR3 bases: TGCGCCAGCCGCACTCTCCTCGTCGGATCTAATGAAAAACTGTTTTTT.